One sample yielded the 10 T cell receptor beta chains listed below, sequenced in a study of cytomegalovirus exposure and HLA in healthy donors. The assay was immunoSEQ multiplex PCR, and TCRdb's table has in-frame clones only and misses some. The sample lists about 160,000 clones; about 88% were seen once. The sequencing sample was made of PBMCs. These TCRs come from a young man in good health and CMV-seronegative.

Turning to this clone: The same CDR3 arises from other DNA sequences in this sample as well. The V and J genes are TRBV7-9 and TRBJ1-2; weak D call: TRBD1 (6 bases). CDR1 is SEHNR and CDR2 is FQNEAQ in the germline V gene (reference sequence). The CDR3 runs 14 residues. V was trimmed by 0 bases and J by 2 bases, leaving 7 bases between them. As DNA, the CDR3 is TGTGCCAGCAGCTTAGCCGGACAGAACTATGGCTACACCTTC. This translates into CASSLAGQNYGYTF.

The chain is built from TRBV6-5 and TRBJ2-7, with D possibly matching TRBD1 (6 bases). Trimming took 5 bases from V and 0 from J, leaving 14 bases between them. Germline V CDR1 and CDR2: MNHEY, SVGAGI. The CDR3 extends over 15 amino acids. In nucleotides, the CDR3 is TGTGCCAGCAGTGCCGGACAGTTAAGCTCCTACGAGCAGTACGTC. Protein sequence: CASSAGQLSSYEQYV.

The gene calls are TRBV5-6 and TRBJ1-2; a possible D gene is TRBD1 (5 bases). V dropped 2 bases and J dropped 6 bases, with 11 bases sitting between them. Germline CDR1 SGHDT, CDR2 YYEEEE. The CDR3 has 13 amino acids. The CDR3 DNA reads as TGTGCCAGCAGCTTTGCGGGGGAGGATGGCTACACCTTC. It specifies CASSFAGEDGYTF.

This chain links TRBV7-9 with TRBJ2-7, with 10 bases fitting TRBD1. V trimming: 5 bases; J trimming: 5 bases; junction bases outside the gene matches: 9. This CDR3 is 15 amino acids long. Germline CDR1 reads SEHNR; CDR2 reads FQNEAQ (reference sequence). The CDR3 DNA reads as TGTGCCAGCAGCGCCCCGGGACAGGGGATCGACGAGCAGTACGTC. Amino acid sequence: CASSAPGQGIDEQYV.

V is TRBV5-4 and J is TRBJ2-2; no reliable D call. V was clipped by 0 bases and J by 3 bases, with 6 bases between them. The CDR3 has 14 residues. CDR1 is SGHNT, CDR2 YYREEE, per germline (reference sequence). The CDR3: CASSLGPYTGELFF. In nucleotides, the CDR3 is TGTGCCAGCAGCTTGGGGCCATACACCGGGGAGCTGTTTTTT. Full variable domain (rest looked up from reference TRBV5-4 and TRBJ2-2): ETGVTQSPTHLIKTRGQQVTLRCSSQSGHNTVSWYQQALGQGPQFIFQYYREEENGRGNFPPRFSGLQFPNYSSELNVNALELDDSALYLCASSLGPYTGELFFGEGSRLTVL.

CDR3: CASSSTGADTGELFF. The CDR3 DNA reads TGTGCCAGCAGCTCGACAGGGGCGGACACCGGGGAGCTGTTTTTT. The rearrangement links TRBV7-2 to TRBJ2-2, with 8 bases aligning to TRBD1. The germline gives CDR1 SGHTA, CDR2 FQGNSA. The V gene end was trimmed by 4 bases and the J gene end by 3 bases; junction bases not matched to a gene: 4. This CDR3 is built from 15 residues.

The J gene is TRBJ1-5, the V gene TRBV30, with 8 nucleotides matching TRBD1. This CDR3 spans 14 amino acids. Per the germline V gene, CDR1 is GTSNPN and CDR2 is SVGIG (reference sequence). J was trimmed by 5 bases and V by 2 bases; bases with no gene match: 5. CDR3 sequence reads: CAWSPQDRDQPQHF. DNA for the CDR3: TGTGCCTGGAGTCCCCAGGACAGGGATCAGCCCCAGCATTTT.

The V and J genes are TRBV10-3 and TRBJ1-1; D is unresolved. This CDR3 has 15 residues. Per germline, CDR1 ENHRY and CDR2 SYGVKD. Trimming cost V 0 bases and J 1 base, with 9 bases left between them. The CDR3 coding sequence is TGTGCCATCAGTGAGTCCGGGGAAACGAACACTGAAGCTTTCTTT. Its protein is CAISESGETNTEAFF.

The CDR3: CASSAIRSGELFF. CDR3 DNA sequence: TGTGCCAGCAGCGCAATCAGGTCCGGGGAGCTGTTTTTT. The gene calls are TRBV7-2 and TRBJ2-2; D remains ambiguous. The CDR3 contains 13 residues. Trimming removed 5 bases at V and 6 bases at J, with 10 bases between. Germline lookup yields CDR1 SGHTA and CDR2 FQGNSA. Supplemented by reference TRBV7-2 and TRBJ2-2, the full variable domain reads GAGVSQSPSNKVTEKGKDVELRCDPISGHTALYWYRQSLGQGLEFLIYFQGNSAPDKSGLPSDRFSAERTGGSVSTLTIQRTQQEDSAVYLCASSAIRSGELFFGEGSRLTVL.

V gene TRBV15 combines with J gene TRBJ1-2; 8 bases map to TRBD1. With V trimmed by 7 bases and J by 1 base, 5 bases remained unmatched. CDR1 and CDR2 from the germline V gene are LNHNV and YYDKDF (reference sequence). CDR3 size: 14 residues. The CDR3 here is CATTLDRDNYGYTF. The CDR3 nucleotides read TGTGCCACCACTTTGGACAGGGATAACTATGGCTACACCTTC. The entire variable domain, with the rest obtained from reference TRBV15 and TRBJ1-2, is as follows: DAMVIQNPRYQVTQFGKPVTLSCSQTLNHNVMYWYQQKSSQAPKLLFHYYDKDFNNEADTPDNFQSRRPNTSFCFLDIRSPGLGDTAMYLCATTLDRDNYGYTFGSGTRLTVV.